Listed below are T cell receptor beta chains from one sample, sequenced in a study of technical replicates of blood from several donors. Clones were read by immunoSEQ multiplex PCR, and TCRdb kept only the in-frame ones, dropping some. Counted here are more than 70,000 clones, around 97% occurring once; the ten biggest clones make up approximately 0.2%. The sequencing sample was made of T cells isolated from PBMCs. The source is a human donor in good health. CDR3s include the opening cysteine and the closing phenylalanine or tryptophan. D genes are given only for firm matches. Size values are once, few and many counts, or a class for expanded clones, and some rows have none.

abundance: -; d_gene: TRBD1; j_gene: TRBJ2-3; v_gene: TRBV7-9; len: 15; CDR3aa: CASTPGQGGTDTQYF; CDR3nt: TGTGCCAGCACCCCGGGACAGGGAGGCACAGATACGCAGTATTTT
abundance: -; d_gene: -; j_gene: TRBJ1-2; v_gene: TRBV6-5; len: 12; CDR3aa: CASSYSGYGYTF; CDR3nt: TGTGCCAGCAGTTATTCGGGGTATGGCTACACCTTC
abundance: -; d_gene: -; j_gene: TRBJ1-2; v_gene: TRBV9; len: 14; CDR3aa: CASSRGLTNYGYTF; CDR3nt: TGTGCCAGCAGCAGGGGGTTAACGAACTATGGCTACACCTTC
abundance: -; d_gene: -; j_gene: TRBJ1-2; v_gene: TRBV5-1; len: 18; CDR3aa: CASSLGPFLRDTNYGYTF; CDR3nt: TGCGCCAGCAGCTTGGGGCCATTTTTAAGGGACACAAACTATGGCTACACCTTC
abundance: -; d_gene: TRBD2; j_gene: TRBJ2-4; v_gene: TRBV4-2; len: 19; CDR3aa: CASSILSGGATIAKNIQYF; CDR3nt: TGTGCCAGCTCCATTCTCAGCGGGGGGGCTACCATAGCCAAAAACATTCAGTACTTC
abundance: -; d_gene: -; j_gene: TRBJ2-2; v_gene: TRBV6-6; len: 14; CDR3aa: CASSTRPGSGELFF; CDR3nt: TGTGCCAGCAGTACCCGACCAGGATCCGGGGAGCTGTTTTTT
abundance: -; d_gene: TRBD2; j_gene: TRBJ2-7; v_gene: TRBV19; len: 13; CDR3aa: CASTGGRSYEQYF; CDR3nt: TGTGCCAGTACAGGCGGGAGGTCGTACGAGCAGTACTTC
abundance: -; d_gene: TRBD1; j_gene: TRBJ2-7; v_gene: TRBV27; len: 14; CDR3aa: CASSLNGQAYEQYF; CDR3nt: TGTGCCAGCAGTTTGAACGGACAGGCCTACGAGCAGTACTTC
abundance: -; d_gene: -; j_gene: TRBJ1-5; v_gene: TRBV6-5; len: 13; CDR3aa: CASSYVRTGPQHF; CDR3nt: TGTGCCAGCAGTTACGTACGGACTGGTCCCCAGCATTTT
abundance: -; d_gene: TRBD1; j_gene: TRBJ2-7; v_gene: TRBV4-1; len: 12; CDR3aa: CASSQTGFEQYF; CDR3nt: TGCGCCAGCAGCCAGACAGGGTTCGAGCAGTACTTC
abundance: -; d_gene: TRBD1; j_gene: TRBJ1-4; v_gene: TRBV28; len: 16; CDR3aa: CASRSPVGTDNEKLFF; CDR3nt: TGTGCCAGCAGAAGCCCCGTCGGGACAGACAATGAAAAACTGTTTTTT
abundance: -; d_gene: TRBD1; j_gene: TRBJ2-1; v_gene: TRBV10-1; len: 15; CDR3aa: CASSEFQGAYNEQFF; CDR3nt: TGCGCCAGCAGTGAGTTCCAGGGGGCGTACAATGAGCAGTTCTTC
abundance: once; d_gene: -; j_gene: TRBJ1-4; v_gene: TRBV6-6; len: 14; CDR3aa: CASRKDRTNEKLFF; CDR3nt: TGTGCCAGCAGGAAGGACAGAACTAATGAAAAACTGTTTTTT
abundance: -; d_gene: -; j_gene: TRBJ1-2; v_gene: TRBV18; len: 19; CDR3aa: CASSPILTSGPNQSSGYTF; CDR3nt: TGTGCCAGCTCACCTATCCTCACCAGCGGACCGAACCAGTCCTCTGGCTACACCTTC
abundance: -; d_gene: TRBD1; j_gene: TRBJ2-4; v_gene: TRBV5-1; len: 13; CDR3aa: CASSPGQGNIQYF; CDR3nt: TGCGCCAGCAGCCCCGGACAGGGAAACATTCAGTACTTC
abundance: -; d_gene: -; j_gene: TRBJ1-2; v_gene: TRBV13; len: 14; CDR3aa: CASRHLGTNYGYTF; CDR3nt: TGTGCCAGCAGACACCTAGGAACTAACTATGGCTACACCTTC
abundance: -; d_gene: TRBD1; j_gene: TRBJ2-3; v_gene: TRBV6-4; len: 15; CDR3aa: CASSWDSKSTDTQYF; CDR3nt: TGTGCCAGCAGCTGGGACAGCAAATCCACAGATACGCAGTATTTT
abundance: -; d_gene: -; j_gene: TRBJ2-1; v_gene: TRBV11-2; len: 16; CDR3aa: CASSLETNGAYNEQFF; CDR3nt: TGTGCCAGCAGCTTAGAAACAAACGGGGCCTACAATGAGCAGTTCTTC
abundance: once; d_gene: -; j_gene: TRBJ1-5; v_gene: TRBV19; len: 12; CDR3aa: CASTGYNQPQHF; CDR3nt: TGTGCCAGTACAGGTTACAATCAGCCCCAGCATTTT
abundance: -; d_gene: -; j_gene: TRBJ2-7; v_gene: TRBV5-1; len: 14; CDR3aa: CASSNSRETYEQYF; CDR3nt: TGCGCCAGCAGCAACTCGCGGGAAACCTACGAGCAGTACTTC
abundance: -; d_gene: TRBD1; j_gene: TRBJ2-7; v_gene: TRBV5-4; len: 17; CDR3aa: CASSPTHGGTGLSVQYF; CDR3nt: TGTGCCAGCAGCCCAACACATGGGGGGACAGGGCTGTCAGTGCAGTACTTC
abundance: -; d_gene: TRBD1; j_gene: TRBJ2-1; v_gene: TRBV11-3; len: 20; CDR3aa: CASSAETGQGSIGAYNEQFF; CDR3nt: TGTGCCAGCAGCGCTGAAACGGGACAGGGCTCTATTGGTGCGTACAATGAGCAGTTCTTC
abundance: -; d_gene: -; j_gene: TRBJ2-2; v_gene: TRBV5-5; len: 19; CDR3aa: CASSPNRVMTLEDTGELFF; CDR3nt: TGTGCCAGCAGCCCGAACCGGGTTATGACCTTAGAGGACACCGGGGAGCTGTTTTTT
abundance: -; d_gene: TRBD1; j_gene: TRBJ1-5; v_gene: TRBV10-3; len: 13; CDR3aa: CAISDTGDQPQHF; CDR3nt: TGTGCCATCAGTGATACAGGGGATCAGCCCCAGCATTTT
abundance: -; d_gene: TRBD1; j_gene: TRBJ1-5; v_gene: TRBV7-9; len: 15; CDR3aa: CASSKDRVGNQPQHF; CDR3nt: TGTGCCAGCAGCAAGGACAGGGTAGGGAATCAGCCCCAGCATTTT
abundance: once; d_gene: -; j_gene: TRBJ1-5; v_gene: TRBV6-5; len: 14; CDR3aa: CATRGSYSNQPQHF; CDR3nt: TGTGCCACACGGGGGTCATATAGCAATCAGCCCCAGCATTTT
abundance: -; d_gene: -; j_gene: TRBJ2-3; v_gene: TRBV21-1; len: 17; CDR3aa: CASLRKACPLHTDTQYF; CDR3nt: TGTGCCAGTTTGCGGAAAGCGTGCCCACTCCACACAGATACGCAGTATTTT
abundance: -; d_gene: TRBD1; j_gene: TRBJ2-7; v_gene: TRBV28; len: 13; CDR3aa: CASSGTDFYEQYF; CDR3nt: TGTGCCAGCTCCGGGACAGATTTCTACGAGCAGTACTTC
abundance: -; d_gene: -; j_gene: TRBJ2-5; v_gene: TRBV29-1; len: 13; CDR3aa: CSVEGLFQETQYF; CDR3nt: TGCAGCGTTGAGGGACTGTTCCAAGAGACCCAGTACTTC
abundance: -; d_gene: -; j_gene: TRBJ1-2; v_gene: TRBV29-1; len: 14; CDR3aa: CSVLGQTVSYGYTF; CDR3nt: TGCAGCGTACTTGGACAGACAGTTTCCTATGGCTACACCTTC
abundance: -; d_gene: TRBD1; j_gene: TRBJ1-2; v_gene: TRBV15; len: 16; CDR3aa: CATSRDKGQGAYGYTF; CDR3nt: TGTGCCACCAGCAGAGATAAGGGACAGGGGGCATATGGCTACACCTTC
abundance: -; d_gene: -; j_gene: TRBJ2-5; v_gene: TRBV28; len: 14; CDR3aa: CASSLRIGRETQYF; CDR3nt: TGTGCCAGCAGTTTACGTATCGGTCGAGAGACCCAGTACTTC
abundance: -; d_gene: -; j_gene: TRBJ1-1; v_gene: TRBV7-3; len: 14; CDR3aa: CASSSTAEYTEAFF; CDR3nt: TGTGCCAGCAGCTCGACCGCGGAATACACTGAAGCTTTCTTT
abundance: once; d_gene: TRBD1; j_gene: TRBJ1-1; v_gene: TRBV29-1; len: 12; CDR3aa: CSAGTGNTEAFF; CDR3nt: TGCAGCGCCGGGACAGGGAACACTGAAGCTTTCTTT
abundance: -; d_gene: -; j_gene: TRBJ2-2; v_gene: TRBV2; len: 14; CDR3aa: CASSRDRETGELFF; CDR3nt: TGTGCCAGCAGTCGAGACCGGGAAACCGGGGAGCTGTTTTTT
abundance: -; d_gene: TRBD2; j_gene: TRBJ2-5; v_gene: TRBV10-3; len: 13; CDR3aa: CATTERGQETQYF; CDR3nt: TGTGCCACCACCGAGCGGGGACAAGAGACCCAGTACTTC
abundance: -; d_gene: TRBD2; j_gene: TRBJ2-4; v_gene: TRBV4-1; len: 13; CDR3aa: CASSRAGADIQYF; CDR3nt: TGCGCCAGCAGCCGAGCGGGGGCGGACATTCAGTACTTC
abundance: once; d_gene: -; j_gene: TRBJ2-7; v_gene: TRBV20-1; len: 11; CDR3aa: CSARGSYEQYF; CDR3nt: TGCAGTGCCCGCGGAAGCTACGAGCAGTACTTC
abundance: -; d_gene: -; j_gene: TRBJ2-7; v_gene: TRBV7-2; len: 14; CDR3aa: CASSLTTIRYEQYF; CDR3nt: TGTGCCAGCAGCTTGACAACCATCCGCTACGAGCAGTACTTC
abundance: -; d_gene: -; j_gene: TRBJ2-3; v_gene: TRBV28; len: 15; CDR3aa: CASFPPRRSTDTQYF; CDR3nt: TGTGCCAGTTTCCCCCCCCGCCGGAGCACAGATACGCAGTATTTT
abundance: -; d_gene: -; j_gene: TRBJ2-6; v_gene: TRBV7-3; len: 18; CDR3aa: CASSLVSGLSSGANVLTF; CDR3nt: TGTGCCAGCAGCTTAGTATCAGGGCTTAGCTCTGGGGCCAACGTCCTGACTTTC